This entry concerns a single TCR beta chain. Authors' processing steps: Amplified reference gene primers provided the basis for estimating nucleated cell counts. Here immunoSEQ multiplex PCR was the method, and the copy in TCRdb shows in-frame clones only, minus some. The V and J calls and clone size are taken from that table; D and trimming were inferred from the DNA. The sample lists some 32,000 clones, more than 75% seen once, with about an eighth in the top ten. Germline V CDR1 and CDR2: MNHEY, SVGEGT. Trimming cost V 6 bases and J 2 bases, with 19 bases left between them. The CDR3 is 16 residues long. This entry comes from a study of blood T cell repertoires in COVID-19. For the study at large: From T cells, B-cell-depleted T cells, or PBMCs came the material, which was cDNA or gDNA.

Sequencing was carried out using peripheral blood. The rearrangement joins TRBV6-2 or TRBV6-3 to TRBJ2-5; perhaps TRBD1 as D (5 bases). This TCR came from a man in his sixties with active COVID-19. The CDR3, as DNA: TGTGCCAGCAGCAATGGAATCCGACAGACTCAAGAGACCCAGTACTTC. This sequence encodes CASSNGIRQTQETQYF.